These 15 T cell receptor beta chains were sequenced from one sample in a study of shared clonotypes between healthy human individuals. Profiled with immunoSEQ multiplex PCR; TCRdb holds only in-frame clones, not every one. The data contain about 500,000 clones, about 74% of them singletons. The sample consisted of PBMCs. These receptors all come from a woman between 35 and 50 years old in good health. Some clones in this sample may be carry-over from other donors' samples.

This clone was seen repeatedly, ten times or more. The V gene is TRBV18, the J gene TRBJ1-4; D gene ambiguous. V shed 1 base and J shed 2 bases, with 8 bases lying between them. The CDR3 consists of 15 residues. Germline V gene sequence: CDR1 KGHSH, CDR2 LQKENI. CDR3 DNA sequence: TGTGCCAGCTCACCACAGGGCTACACTAATGAAAAACTGTTTTTT. Translating it yields CASSPQGYTNEKLFF.

The chain has TRBV19 and TRBJ2-7, with D unresolved. Trimming shortened V by 4 bases and J by 3 bases, and 13 bases separated the two germline ends. There are 14 residues in the CDR3. CDR1 is LNHDA and CDR2 is SQIVND in the germline V gene (reference sequence). The CDR3, as DNA: TGTGCCAGTAGTAATACTCGATTCGACTACGAGCAGTACTTC. It translates to CASSNTRFDYEQYF.

This clone was observed at least ten times. The V and J genes are TRBV28 and TRBJ2-7; the match to TRBD1 covers 7 bases. The CDR3 has 13 residues. V shed 5 bases and J 3 bases; nucleotides not matched to a gene: 4. Looked up from germline, CDR1 is MDHEN and CDR2 is SYDVKM. CDR3 sequence: CASSGGQFYEQYF. The CDR3 DNA reads as TGTGCCAGCAGTGGGGGACAGTTCTACGAGCAGTACTTC.

The chain is built from TRBV5-4 and TRBJ2-2; D tentatively fits TRBD1 or TRBD2 (5 bases each). This CDR3 contains 16 residues. Trimming left V 7 bases short and J 4 bases short, with 20 bases between. Germline V gene lookup returns CDR1 SGHNT and CDR2 YYREEE (reference sequence). For the CDR3, the DNA is TGTGCCAGCCAACCCGGGGCGGACCCGCGCACCGGGGAGCTGTTTTTT. Translated: CASQPGADPRTGELFF.

The rearrangement uses TRBV7-2 and TRBJ2-5, with 7 bases lining up with TRBD1. Germline-derived CDR1 and CDR2 are SGHTA and FQGNSA. The CDR3 totals 14 residues. With 0 bases clipped from V and 2 bases from J, the junction kept 0 bases outside the gene matches. Here the CDR3 DNA reads TGTGCCAGCAGCTTAGCGGGACAGCAAGAGACCCAGTACTTC. Its protein product is CASSLAGQQETQYF.

The chain carries TRBV9 and TRBJ1-3; D is unclear. V shed 1 base and J shed 0 bases, with 8 bases lying between them. There are 15 residues in the CDR3. Looked up from germline, CDR1 is SGDLS and CDR2 is YYNGEE. As DNA, the CDR3 is TGTGCCAGCAGCGTAAACATCAACTCTGGAAACACCATATATTTT. Its protein is CASSVNINSGNTIYF.

The chain links TRBV5-1 to TRBJ1-4; 8 nucleotides line up with TRBD1. After removal of 0 bases from V and 7 bases from J, the junction contained 5 bases not matched to a gene. Germline V gives CDR1 SGHRS, CDR2 YFSETQ. This CDR3 region has 15 residues. CDR3 sequence: CASSLEQGGGEKLFF. The CDR3 DNA follows: TGCGCCAGCAGCTTGGAACAGGGGGGAGGTGAAAAACTGTTTTTT.

This chain uses TRBV7-9 with TRBJ2-1, with 7 bases fitting TRBD2. V lost 3 bases to trimming and J lost 10 bases; unmatched junction nucleotides: 3. Germline V CDR1 and CDR2: SEHNR, FQNEAQ (reference sequence). The CDR3 covers 12 residues. The DNA for the CDR3 is TGTGCCAGCAGCTTGACTAGCCCCGAGCAGTTCTTC. Protein product: CASSLTSPEQFF. Looking up the rest from reference TRBV7-9 and TRBJ2-1 gives the full variable domain: DTGVSQNPRHKITKRGQNVTFRCDPISEHNRLYWYRQTLGQGPEFLTYFQNEAQLEKSRLLSDRFSAERPKGSFSTLEIQRTEQGDSAMYLCASSLTSPEQFFGPGTRLTVL.

The genes are TRBV5-6 and TRBJ1-1; the D gene is possibly TRBD1 (6 bases). V was clipped by 0 bases and J by 7 bases, with 10 bases between them. Germline lookup yields CDR1 SGHDT and CDR2 YYEEEE. The CDR3 runs 13 residues. This chain's CDR3 is CASSLEQGGEAFF. DNA for the CDR3: TGTGCCAGCAGCTTGGAACAGGGCGGTGAAGCTTTCTTT.

The V and J genes are TRBV19 and TRBJ2-5; D ambiguous. Deletions cut 6 bases from V and 5 bases from J, with 16 bases between. The germline V gene has CDR1 LNHDA and CDR2 SQIVND (reference sequence). This CDR3 contains 14 residues. The CDR3 spells CASSVVGKFETQYF. DNA for the CDR3: TGTGCCAGTAGCGTAGTGGGGAAGTTTGAGACCCAGTACTTC.

The genes are TRBV28 and TRBJ2-7; 7 bases are shared with TRBD1. In germline, CDR1 is MDHEN, CDR2 SYDVKM. Trimming cost V 4 bases and J 2 bases; bases outside gene matches: 8. CDR3 length: 15 amino acids. As DNA, the CDR3 is TGTGCCAGCAGTTCCCCCAACAGGGGACCCTACGAGCAGTACTTC. As protein: CASSSPNRGPYEQYF.

About this clone: A much more abundant neighbour one base away suggests this may be a read error. This sequence joins TRBV6-4 and TRBJ2-1; no definite D call. The V gene lost 3 bases and the J gene lost 9 bases, with 12 bases spanning the gap. Germline-derived CDR1 and CDR2 are MRHNA and SNTAGT. This CDR3 has 13 amino acids. CDR3 nucleotides: TGTGCCAGCAGTGAGTGTCTATTGAGTGAGCAGTTCTTC. Amino acid sequence: CASSECLLSEQFF.

This chain links TRBV4-1 with TRBJ2-1; 10 nucleotides agree with TRBD2. Per the germline V gene, CDR1 is MGHRA and CDR2 is YSYEKL. There are 17 residues in the CDR3. Trimming at V came to 1 base and at J to 7 bases, leaving 10 bases not matched to a gene. As DNA, the CDR3 is TGCGCCAGCAGCCAAGCTCGGGCTAGCGGGAGTAGTAATGAGCAGTTCTTC. Residues: CASSQARASGSSNEQFF.

Details on this clone: Other DNA sequences in the same sample also yield this CDR3. The chain joins TRBV4-2 to TRBJ2-3, with TRBD2 matching over 11 bases. V lost 4 bases and J lost 4; bases outside the gene matches: 4. Germline assignment: CDR1 LGHNA and CDR2 YNFKEQ. The CDR3 runs 15 residues. The CDR3, as DNA: TGTGCCAGCAGCCCCCTAGCGGGAGGACCAGATACGCAGTATTTT. Translation gives CASSPLAGGPDTQYF.

This clone was observed a single time. Being one base from a much bigger clone, this may be a read error. This sample includes further DNA sequences coding for the same CDR3. The gene calls are TRBV6-1 and TRBJ1-5; tentative D call: TRBD1 (6 bases). This CDR3 has 13 residues. Per germline, CDR1 MNHNS and CDR2 SASEGT. CDR3 bases: TGTGCAAGCAGTGAGGACAGATATCAGCCCCAGCATTTT. Translated, it gives CASSEDRYQPQHF.